This TCR beta chain was recorded in a study of graft-versus-host responses after intestinal transplantation. Study summary: Recipients underwent multivisceral, liver-intestinal, or isolated intestinal transplants. Each recipient received anti-thymocyte globulin induction, then tacrolimus and steroids for approximately 3 years.

This table comes from immunoSEQ multiplex PCR, and its TCRdb copy is limited to in-frame clones, with some not included. The repertoire includes about 59,000 clones, almost 95% of them detected once, and about 0.41% sits in the top ten. Germline V gene lookup returns CDR1 SNHLY and CDR2 FYNNEI. The CDR3 covers 14 residues. V shed 2 bases and J 7 bases; nucleotides not matched to a gene: 4. Points on this clone: Its target is not known.

Study-wide results and caveats: GvH clonotypes were identified within recipient marrow, with a subset emerging first in ileum or blood.

The TCR comes from a human donor who was the organ donor for an intestinal transplant. The specimen comprised unstimulated CD4+ T cells sorted from spleen or lymph node cells, sampled before transplant. The V and J genes are TRBV2 and TRBJ2-1; 8 nucleotides align to TRBD2. The CDR3 loop is CASSEQGGGNEQFF. DNA of the CDR3: TGTGCCAGCAGTGAACAGGGCGGGGGGAATGAGCAGTTCTTC. The entire variable domain, with the rest obtained from reference TRBV2 and TRBJ2-1, is as follows: EPEVTQTPSHQVTQMGQEVILRCVPISNHLYFYWYRQILGQKVEFLVSFYNNEISEKSEIFDDQFSVERPDGSNFTLKIRSTKLEDSAMYFCASSEQGGGNEQFFGPGTRLTVL.